This TCR beta chain was sequenced for a study of T-cell memory formation after mild COVID-19. As for the study in general: TCR clustering was largely donor specific. Study results and caveats: Several responding clones turned up in pre-infection memory, indicating that cross-reactive memory may have taken part. CD4/CD8 balance characterized clones contracting day 15 to 85, and CD4+ skew characterized later expanders.

This clonotype was counted only a few times. The target antigen is unknown. A single record per CDR3 protein comes from TCRdb applying MiXCR to the 5' RACE reads. The sample has about 110,000 distinct CDR3 sequences, about 20% seen once. Trimming cost V 7 bases and J 2 bases; bases outside gene matches: 3. CDR3 length equals 15 residues. Per the germline V gene, CDR1 is MDHEN and CDR2 is SYDVKM. The sample comprised PBMCs or a T cell subset sorted from them (not recorded which). The TCR sequence derives from a young man who had mild COVID-19 (a few samples of this study predate the infection). Cell type and time point are not known. V is TRBV28 and J is TRBJ2-5, with 14 bases identical to TRBD2. As DNA, the CDR3 is TGTGCCAGCAAGGGACTAGCGGGGGTACAAGAGACCCAGTACTTC. The encoded protein is CASKGLAGVQETQYF.